Listed below are T cell receptor beta chains from one sample, sequenced in a study of PD-1 blockade in classical Hodgkin lymphoma. Clones were read by immunoSEQ multiplex PCR, and TCRdb kept only the in-frame ones, dropping some. This repertoire shows tens of thousands of clones, roughly 77% found once; its top ten account for around a sixth. The source was peripheral blood mononuclear cells (PBMCs), collected before the second cycle of nivolumab. The receptors were sampled from a human donor with classical Hodgkin lymphoma. Both conserved end residues are part of each CDR3. D genes are given only for firm matches. Expanded clones get a size class; other rows say once, few or many, or leave the size out.

D gene	V gene	clone size	J gene	CDR3 DNA	CDR3 protein
.	TRBV6-5	.	TRBJ1-1	TGTGCCAGCACGCGGGGAGGGAACACTGAAGCTTTCTTT	CASTRGGNTEAFF
.	TRBV4-3	.	TRBJ2-1	TGCGCCAGCAGCCAAGATGAGGGGACAAACCCCTACAATGAGCAGTTCTTC	CASSQDEGTNPYNEQFF
.	TRBV11-3	.	TRBJ1-1	TGTGCCAGCAGCTTAGGAGTGGGAGGAAACACTGAAGCTTTCTTT	CASSLGVGGNTEAFF
TRBD1	TRBV6-1	.	TRBJ2-1	TGTGCCGGAACCATAGGACAGGGGGGGAATGAGCAGTTCTTC	CAGTIGQGGNEQFF
TRBD1	TRBV5-1	.	TRBJ1-1	TGCGCCAGCAGCTTACAGGGGGAGAGTACTGAAGCTTTCTTT	CASSLQGESTEAFF
TRBD1	TRBV6-4	once	TRBJ2-2	TGTGCCAGCAGAGCAAGTTCAGGGGGCCCCGGGGAGCTGCTTTTT	CASRASSGGPGELLF
.	TRBV27	once	TRBJ1-2	TGTGCCAGCAGTTCGACGGGGCGTGGTGGCTACACCTTC	CASSSTGRGGYTF
TRBD1	TRBV10-3	.	TRBJ2-3	TGTGCCACCCGGGACAGCCGCACAGATACGCAGTATTTT	CATRDSRTDTQYF
.	TRBV5-1	.	TRBJ1-2	TGCGCCAGCAGCTTGGACGGGGGGCCGGGAGGCTACACCTTC	CASSLDGGPGGYTF
.	TRBV2	.	TRBJ1-4	TGTGCCAGCAGCGAACAGGGTGCGGGTGAAAAACTGTTTTTT	CASSEQGAGEKLFF
.	TRBV7-2	few	TRBJ1-5	TGTGCCAGCAGCCAAGACTCTGACAGCAATCAGCCCCAGCATTTT	CASSQDSDSNQPQHF
TRBD1	TRBV19	.	TRBJ1-5	TGTGCCATACACAGGGGTAGCAATCAGCCCCAGCATTTT	CAIHRGSNQPQHF
TRBD2	TRBV5-1	.	TRBJ2-5	TGCGCCAGCAGCCCCTGGACTAGCAAGAAGACCCAGTACTTC	CASSPWTSKKTQYF
TRBD2	TRBV9	.	TRBJ2-3	TGTGCCAGCAGCGTAGACAGCGGGAGTTTGACAGATACGCAGTATTTT	CASSVDSGSLTDTQYF
TRBD1	TRBV6-5	.	TRBJ1-1	TGTGCCAGCAGTTACTCAGACAGGGTGGACACTGAAGCTTTCTTT	CASSYSDRVDTEAFF
.	TRBV29-1	.	TRBJ2-5	TGCAGCGTGGGCCAAGAGACCCAGTACTTC	CSVGQETQYF